This T cell receptor (beta chain) was recorded in a study of T cell responses to AZD1222 COVID-19 vaccine. Study summary: Recipients boosted at about 4 weeks or about 12 weeks are pooled. Study observations and caveats: The donors showed a predominance of white British ancestry and of females, with possible underestimation of clonal diversity. The study found Spike-specific TCR breadth and depth rose after two AZD1222 doses.

This table comes from immunoSEQ multiplex PCR, and its TCRdb copy is limited to in-frame clones, with some not included. The sample includes about 170,000 clones, about 88% of them seen just once. This clone was seen a single time. What it binds is unknown. J was trimmed by 9 bases and V by 0 bases; bases with no gene match: 9. Germline assignment: CDR1 SGDLS and CDR2 YYNGEE. The CDR3 is made up of 15 amino acids. The sequence derives from an adult in good health. The sample consisted of peripheral blood, taken on day 0 of AZD1222 vaccination. The gene calls are TRBV9 and TRBJ2-1; 7 bases fit TRBD2. CDR3 protein: CASSVDGGRLFEQFF. In DNA form, the CDR3 reads TGTGCCAGCAGCGTAGATGGCGGGAGATTATTTGAGCAGTTCTTC.